This T cell receptor (beta chain) was profiled in a study of blood T cell repertoires in COVID-19. At the level of the study: Sample material is recorded as cDNA or gDNA derived from T cells, B-cell-depleted T cells, or PBMCs.

Clones were sequenced by immunoSEQ multiplex PCR, and TCRdb holds only the in-frame ones, with some missing. Of about 200,000 clones listed, roughly 84% are singletons. Trimming pared 2 bases from V and 0 bases from J, leaving 5 bases between. The CDR3 loop spans 15 amino acids. Germline V CDR1 and CDR2: ENHRY, SYGVKD. What was sequenced was peripheral blood. The rearrangement links TRBV10-3 to TRBJ2-6, with unresolved D. This TCR was recovered from a human donor in a cohort sampled during active COVID-19. DNA of the CDR3: TGTGCCATCAGTGAGGACAACTCTGGGGCCAACGTCCTGACTTTC. The encoded protein is CAISEDNSGANVLTF.